This T cell receptor beta chain was captured in a study of spatial heterogeneity in lung cancer. Time point given: sample taken at primary tumor resection. The study's findings and limits: Tumors with more nonsynonymous mutations had more expanded intratumoral alpha and beta TCRs.

V gave up 2 bases and J gave up 2 bases, with 4 bases separating them. The CDR3 is made up of 13 amino acids. CDR1 and CDR2 (germline): MNHEY, SMNVEV (reference sequence). About this clonotype: Its antigen is undetermined. Because the library targeted alpha chains, this beta chain is an off-target read whose size means little.

TCRdb analysed the 5' RACE reads with MiXCR anew, one entry per CDR3 protein. The sample shows 150 to 200 distinct CDR3 sequences, 30% to 45% of them seen only once. The chain joins TRBV27 to TRBJ2-1; no firm D call. Sequences were derived from lung tumor tissue, sampled at surgery. The clonotype was recovered from a female donor with early-stage non-small cell lung cancer. The DNA of the CDR3 is TGTGCCAGCAGTTTAAGGCCCTACAATGAGCAGTTCTTC. It translates to CASSLRPYNEQFF.